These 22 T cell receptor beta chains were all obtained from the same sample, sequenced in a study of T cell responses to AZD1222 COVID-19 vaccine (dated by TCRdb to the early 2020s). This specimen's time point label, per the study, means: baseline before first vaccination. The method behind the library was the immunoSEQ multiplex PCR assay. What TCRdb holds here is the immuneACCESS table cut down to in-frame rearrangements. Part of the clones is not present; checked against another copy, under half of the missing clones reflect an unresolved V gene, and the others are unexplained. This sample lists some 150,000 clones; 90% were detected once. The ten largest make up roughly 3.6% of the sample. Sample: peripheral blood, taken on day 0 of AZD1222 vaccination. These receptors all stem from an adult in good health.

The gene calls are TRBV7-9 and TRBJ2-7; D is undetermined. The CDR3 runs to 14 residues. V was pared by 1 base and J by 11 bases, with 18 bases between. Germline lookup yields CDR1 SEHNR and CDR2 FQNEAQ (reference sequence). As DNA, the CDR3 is TGTGCCAGCAGCTTAGAGTCCGGTGTGACGAGAAAGTACTTC. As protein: CASSLESGVTRKYF.

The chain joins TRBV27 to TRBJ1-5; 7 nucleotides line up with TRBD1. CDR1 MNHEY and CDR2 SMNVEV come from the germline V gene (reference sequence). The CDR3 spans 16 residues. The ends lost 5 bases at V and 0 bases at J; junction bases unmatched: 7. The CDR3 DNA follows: TGTGCCAGCAGTCCGGTGACAGGGAGTAGCAATCAGCCCCAGCATTTT. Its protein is CASSPVTGSSNQPQHF.

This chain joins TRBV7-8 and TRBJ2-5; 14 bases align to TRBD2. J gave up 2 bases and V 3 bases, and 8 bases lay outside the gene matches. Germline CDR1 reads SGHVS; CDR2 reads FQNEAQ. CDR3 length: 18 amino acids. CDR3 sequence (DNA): TGTGCCAGCAGCTTTCTGGGACTAGCGGGAGCGGTACAAGAGACCCAGTACTTC. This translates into CASSFLGLAGAVQETQYF. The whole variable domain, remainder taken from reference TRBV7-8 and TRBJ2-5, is GAGVSQSPRYKVAKRGQDVALRCDPISGHVSLFWYQQALGQGPEFLTYFQNEAQLDKSGLPSDRFFAERPEGSVSTLKIQRTQQEDSAVYLCASSFLGLAGAVQETQYFGPGTRLLVL.

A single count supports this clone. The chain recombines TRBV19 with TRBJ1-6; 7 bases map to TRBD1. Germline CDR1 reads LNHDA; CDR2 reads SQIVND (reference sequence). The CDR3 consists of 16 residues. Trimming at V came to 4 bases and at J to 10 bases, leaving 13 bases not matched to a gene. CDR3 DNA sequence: TGTGCCAGTAGTACGTGGACAGGCGACATTCGATCACCCCTCCACTTT. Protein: CASSTWTGDIRSPLHF.

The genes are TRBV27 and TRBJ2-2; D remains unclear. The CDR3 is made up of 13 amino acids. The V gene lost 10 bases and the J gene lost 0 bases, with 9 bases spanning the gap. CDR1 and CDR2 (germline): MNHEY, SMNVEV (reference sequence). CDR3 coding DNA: TGTGCCAACGCAGATGCGAACACCGGGGAGCTGTTTTTT. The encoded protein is CANADANTGELFF.

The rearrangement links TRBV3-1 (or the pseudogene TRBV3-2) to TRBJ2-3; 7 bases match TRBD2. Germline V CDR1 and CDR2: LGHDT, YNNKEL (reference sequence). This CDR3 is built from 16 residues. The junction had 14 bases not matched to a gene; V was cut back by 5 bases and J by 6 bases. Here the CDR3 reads CASSSGGGPIGDTQYF. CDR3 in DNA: TGTGCCAGCAGCTCTGGGGGAGGGCCAATCGGGGATACGCAGTATTTT.

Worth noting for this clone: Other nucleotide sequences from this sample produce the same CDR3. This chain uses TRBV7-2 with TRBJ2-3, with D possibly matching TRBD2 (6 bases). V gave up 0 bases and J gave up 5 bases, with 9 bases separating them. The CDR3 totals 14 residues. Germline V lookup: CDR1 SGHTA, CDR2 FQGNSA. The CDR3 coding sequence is TGTGCCAGCAGCTTAGCGGGGGGAAGAGATACGCAGTATTTT. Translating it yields CASSLAGGRDTQYF.

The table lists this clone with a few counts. The DNA of the CDR3 is TGTGCCAGCAGCTTAGGGAACCTAGCGGGAGGTATGAATGAGCAGTTCTTC. Encoded protein: CASSLGNLAGGMNEQFF. The chain has TRBV11-3 and TRBJ2-1; 11 positions match TRBD2. Trimming removed 1 base from V and 7 bases from J; junction bases left unmatched: 9. Germline assignment: CDR1 SGHNT and CDR2 YENEEA. The CDR3 has 17 residues. The whole variable domain, remainder taken from reference TRBV11-3 and TRBJ2-1, is EAGVVQSPRYKIIEKKQPVAFWCNPISGHNTLYWYLQNLGQGPELLIRYENEEAVDDSQLPKDRFSAERLKGVDSTLKIQPAELGDSAVYLCASSLGNLAGGMNEQFFGPGTRLTVL.

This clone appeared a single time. The CDR3: CASWGGAREAFF. The CDR3 DNA sequence: TGTGCCAGCTGGGGAGGGGCTAGGGAAGCTTTCTTT. The chain couples TRBV6-5 to TRBJ1-1; a weak D match, TRBD1 (5 bases). Trimming pared 8 bases from V and 8 bases from J, leaving 15 bases between. The CDR3 has 12 residues. Germline CDR1 MNHEY, CDR2 SVGAGI.

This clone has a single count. The CDR3 region is CASSPNPGDLPNTGELFF. In DNA, the CDR3 is TGCGCCAGCAGCCCCAACCCAGGGGACCTTCCGAACACCGGGGAGCTGTTTTTT. The chain uses TRBV4-1 and TRBJ2-2, with TRBD1 as a possible D gene (6 bases). V dropped 4 bases and J dropped 0 bases, with 18 bases sitting between them. The CDR3 consists of 18 residues. Germline CDR1 reads MGHRA; CDR2 reads YSYEKL.

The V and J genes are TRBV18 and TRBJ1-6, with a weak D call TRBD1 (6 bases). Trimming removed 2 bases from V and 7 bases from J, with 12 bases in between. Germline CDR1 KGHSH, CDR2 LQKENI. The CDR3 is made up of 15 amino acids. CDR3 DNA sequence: TGTGCCAGCTCACCAATTGCGGACAGCAATTCACCCCTCCACTTT. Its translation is CASSPIADSNSPLHF.

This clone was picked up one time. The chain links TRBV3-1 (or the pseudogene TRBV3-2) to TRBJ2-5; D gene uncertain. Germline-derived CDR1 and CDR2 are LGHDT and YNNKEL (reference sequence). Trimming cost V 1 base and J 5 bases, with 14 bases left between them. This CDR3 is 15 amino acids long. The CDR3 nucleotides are TGTGCCAGCAGCCAAGGGGTTATAGTGGAGGAGACCCAGTACTTC. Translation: CASSQGVIVEETQYF.

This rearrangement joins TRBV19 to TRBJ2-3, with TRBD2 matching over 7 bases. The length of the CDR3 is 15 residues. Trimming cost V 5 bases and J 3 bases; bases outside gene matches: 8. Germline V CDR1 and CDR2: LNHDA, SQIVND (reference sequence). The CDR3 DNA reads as TGTGCCAGTAGTTTAGGGTCTAGCGGAACAGATACGCAGTATTTT. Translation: CASSLGSSGTDTQYF.

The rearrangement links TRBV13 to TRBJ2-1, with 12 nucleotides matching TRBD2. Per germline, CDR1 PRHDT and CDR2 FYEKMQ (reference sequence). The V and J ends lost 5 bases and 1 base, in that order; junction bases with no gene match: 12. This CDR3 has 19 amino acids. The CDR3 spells CASSPTSGRASPSYNEQFF. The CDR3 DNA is TGTGCCAGCAGCCCGACTAGCGGGAGAGCTTCGCCTTCCTACAATGAGCAGTTCTTC.

The CDR3 DNA reads as TGTGCCAGCAGCGCAAACCGGTACTCCGGGACATGTCGGCGCTACGAGCAGTACTTC. It codes for CASSANRYSGTCRRYEQYF. This chain links TRBV11-3 with TRBJ2-7; the D gene is possibly TRBD1 (6 bases). Looked up from germline, CDR1 is SGHNT and CDR2 is YENEEA. Trimming pared 5 bases from V and 3 bases from J, leaving 29 bases between. The CDR3 is 19 amino acids. The full variable domain, completed using reference TRBV11-3 and TRBJ2-7, is EAGVVQSPRYKIIEKKQPVAFWCNPISGHNTLYWYLQNLGQGPELLIRYENEEAVDDSQLPKDRFSAERLKGVDSTLKIQPAELGDSAVYLCASSANRYSGTCRRYEQYFGPGTRLTVT.

In DNA form, the CDR3 reads TGTGCCAGTAGTAGCACCGGGACAGACCTTGGCTACACCTTC. This encodes CASSSTGTDLGYTF. The J gene is TRBJ1-2, the V gene TRBV19, with TRBD1 matching 7 bases. V trimming: 4 bases; J trimming: 7 bases; junction bases outside the gene matches: 9. Germline loops: CDR1 LNHDA, CDR2 SQIVND (reference sequence). The CDR3 covers 14 residues.

This CDR3 is CASSSIPQFRTGELFF. CDR3 nucleotide sequence: TGTGCCAGCAGCTCCATACCTCAATTCCGAACCGGGGAGCTGTTTTTT. V is TRBV11-3 and J is TRBJ2-2; no definite D call. Looked up from germline, CDR1 is SGHNT and CDR2 is YENEEA. The V gene lost 4 bases and the J gene lost 5 bases, with 17 bases spanning the gap. CDR3 length: 16 residues.

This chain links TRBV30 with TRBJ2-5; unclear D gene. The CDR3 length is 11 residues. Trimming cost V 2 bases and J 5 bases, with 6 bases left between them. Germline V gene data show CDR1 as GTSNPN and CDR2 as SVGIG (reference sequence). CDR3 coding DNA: TGTGCCTGGAGTAGGACGGAGACCCAGTACTTC. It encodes CAWSRTETQYF. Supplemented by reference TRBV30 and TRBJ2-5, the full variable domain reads SQTIHQWPATLVQPVGSPLSLECTVEGTSNPNLYWYRQAAGRGLQLLFYSVGIGQISSEVPQNLSASRPQDRQFILSSKKLLLSDSGFYLCAWSRTETQYFGPGTRLLVL.

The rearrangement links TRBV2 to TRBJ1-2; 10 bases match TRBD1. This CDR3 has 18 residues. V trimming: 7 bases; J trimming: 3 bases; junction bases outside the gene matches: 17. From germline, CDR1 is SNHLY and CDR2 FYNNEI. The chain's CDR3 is CASTDLGTGVHRDYGYTF. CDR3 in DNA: TGTGCCAGCACGGACCTGGGGACAGGGGTTCATCGGGACTATGGCTACACCTTC.

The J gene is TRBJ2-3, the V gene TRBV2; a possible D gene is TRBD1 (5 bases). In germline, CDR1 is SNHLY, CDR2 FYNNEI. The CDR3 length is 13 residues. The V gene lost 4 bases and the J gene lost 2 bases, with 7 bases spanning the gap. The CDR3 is CASSVTDTDTQYF. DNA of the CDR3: TGTGCCAGCAGTGTGACAGACACAGATACGCAGTATTTT. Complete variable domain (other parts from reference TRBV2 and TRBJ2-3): EPEVTQTPSHQVTQMGQEVILRCVPISNHLYFYWYRQILGQKVEFLVSFYNNEISEKSEIFDDQFSVERPDGSNFTLKIRSTKLEDSAMYFCASSVTDTDTQYFGPGTRLTVL.

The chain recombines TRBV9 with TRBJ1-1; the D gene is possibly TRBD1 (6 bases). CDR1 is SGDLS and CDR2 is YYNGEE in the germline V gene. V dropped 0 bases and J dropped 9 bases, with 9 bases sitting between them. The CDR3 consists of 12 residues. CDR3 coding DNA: TGTGCCAGCAGCGTAGAGCAGGGGAAAGCTTTCTTT. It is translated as CASSVEQGKAFF.

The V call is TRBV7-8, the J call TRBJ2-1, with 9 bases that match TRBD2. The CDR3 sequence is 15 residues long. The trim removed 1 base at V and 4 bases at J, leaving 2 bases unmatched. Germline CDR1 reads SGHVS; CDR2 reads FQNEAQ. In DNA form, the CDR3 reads TGTGCCAGCAGCTTAGTACTAGCGGGTTACAATGAGCAGTTCTTC. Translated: CASSLVLAGYNEQFF.